The TCR beta chain described here comes from a study of blood T cell repertoires in COVID-19. Study-level information: COVID-19 samples from acute and convalescent phases originated in the United States, Italy and Spain. The cDNA or gDNA used as material had been derived from T cells, B-cell-depleted T cells, or PBMCs.

As handled by the study authors: The authors estimated nucleated cell counts from reference gene primer amplification. The data were produced by immunoSEQ multiplex PCR, yet TCRdb's version contains in-frame clones alone and is incomplete. V and J calls and clone size are as listed in that table; D and trimming were resolved from the DNA. The sample contains roughly 280,000 clones, over 75% of which appear only once. The CDR3 contains 14 residues. Per germline, CDR1 MDHEN and CDR2 SYDVKM. The junction had 11 bases not matched to a gene; V was cut back by 10 bases and J by 4 bases. The sequenced sample consisted of peripheral blood. V and J are TRBV28 and TRBJ2-7; 9 nucleotides align to TRBD1. The receptor was derived from a woman aged 70-85 years with acute or convalescent COVID-19. CDR3: CAILGGQGSYEQYF. CDR3 nucleotides: TGTGCCATCCTAGGGGGACAGGGTAGTTACGAGCAGTACTTC.